The 18 T cell receptor beta chains below come from one sample, sequenced in a study of cytomegalovirus exposure and HLA in healthy donors. Here immunoSEQ multiplex PCR was the method, and the copy in TCRdb shows in-frame clones only, minus some. The sample shows 80,000 to 100,000 clones, roughly 87% of them seen only once. Source material: PBMCs. These receptor sequences come from a man aged 18 to 30 in good health and CMV-seropositive.

This rearrangement joins TRBV5-1 to TRBJ2-6; 11 bases align to TRBD1. The CDR3 has 16 residues. J gave up 3 bases and V 3 bases, and 2 bases lay outside the gene matches. Germline lookup yields CDR1 SGHRS and CDR2 YFSETQ. For the CDR3, the DNA is TGCGCCAGCAGCTGGACAGGGGGCGGTGGGGCCAACGTCCTGACTTTC. Its protein product is CASSWTGGGGANVLTF.

V is TRBV7-7 and J is TRBJ2-2; tentatively, D is TRBD2 (6 bases). Germline values: CDR1 SSHAT, CDR2 FNYEAQ (reference sequence). V shed 1 base and J shed 6 bases, with 9 bases lying between them. There are 14 residues in the CDR3. The CDR3 coding sequence is TGTGCCAGCAGCTTAGGGGGGGACGCCGGGGAGCTGTTTTTT. Translating it yields CASSLGGDAGELFF.

The genes are TRBV5-1 and TRBJ2-7; 11 bases fit TRBD2. CDR1 and CDR2 (germline): SGHRS, YFSETQ. There are 15 residues in the CDR3. The junction had 4 bases not matched to a gene; V was cut back by 0 bases and J by 5 bases. The CDR3 coding sequence is TGCGCCAGCAGCTTGGAGGGGACTAGCGGTAACGAGCAGTACTTC. Translation: CASSLEGTSGNEQYF.

This clone has a single count. The gene calls are TRBV5-1 and TRBJ1-2; 7 nucleotides line up with TRBD1. With V trimmed by 4 bases and J by 6 bases, 12 bases remained unmatched. This CDR3 has 15 residues. Looked up from germline, CDR1 is SGHRS and CDR2 is YFSETQ. CDR3 residues: CASSRLPGTDDGYTF. Written as DNA, the CDR3 is TGCGCCAGCAGCCGCCTCCCCGGGACAGATGATGGCTACACCTTC.

The chain links TRBV15 to TRBJ1-5; D not certain. CDR1 and CDR2 (germline): LNHNV, YYDKDF (reference sequence). This CDR3 region has 14 residues. With 4 bases removed from V and 1 base from J, the gap between germline ends came to 8 bases. The CDR3 coding sequence is TGTGCCACCAGCAATTTTAGAAGCAATCAGCCCCAGCATTTT. This codes for CATSNFRSNQPQHF.

This rearrangement joins TRBV2 to TRBJ2-3; 7 nucleotides match TRBD2. Germline V lookup: CDR1 SNHLY, CDR2 FYNNEI. Trimming cost V 0 bases and J 0 bases; bases outside gene matches: 3. This CDR3 contains 16 residues. CDR3 sequence (DNA): TGTGCCAGCAGTGAAGCGGGAGGGGCTAGCACAGATACGCAGTATTTT. It is translated as CASSEAGGASTDTQYF.

CDR3 coding DNA: TGCGCCAGCAGCCAAGATGGAGGGAGCGGCCATTCCTACGAGCAGTACTTC. Protein sequence: CASSQDGGSGHSYEQYF. The gene calls are TRBV4-3 and TRBJ2-7; TRBD2 might be the D (6 bases). This CDR3 is 17 amino acids long. V lost 0 bases and J 1 base, leaving 16 bases between the germline ends. CDR1 is LGHNA, CDR2 YSLEER, per germline.

This chain joins TRBV7-8 and TRBJ2-7; the match to TRBD2 covers 9 bases. Germline V CDR1 and CDR2: SGHVS, FQNEAQ. V shed 0 bases, J shed 0 bases, and the junction held 9 bases outside the gene matches. The CDR3 has 18 residues. Written as DNA, the CDR3 is TGTGCCAGCAGCTTAGCGATGCGGCTAGCGGGGACCTCCTACGAGCAGTACTTC. Translated, it gives CASSLAMRLAGTSYEQYF.

The chain has TRBV28 and TRBJ1-2; no reliable D call. The CDR3 runs to 11 residues. Germline CDR1 MDHEN, CDR2 SYDVKM. V lost 8 bases, J lost 3 bases, and 7 bases lay in between. The CDR3 DNA sequence: TGTGCCAGCTCGGCGGACTATGGCTACACCTTC. Amino acids: CASSADYGYTF.

This clone was seen only once. Other nucleotide sequences from this sample produce the same CDR3. The rearrangement joins TRBV18 to TRBJ1-2; TRBD1 matches 7 bases. This CDR3 has 13 amino acids. From germline, CDR1 is KGHSH and CDR2 LQKENI. V shed 3 bases and J 6 bases; nucleotides not matched to a gene: 4. CDR3 DNA sequence: TGTGCCAGCTCACCCGACAGGGCACATGGCTACACCTTC. Amino acid sequence: CASSPDRAHGYTF.

The rearrangement links TRBV4-2 to TRBJ2-3; 10 bases align to TRBD2. Germline V gene sequence: CDR1 LGHNA, CDR2 YNFKEQ. This CDR3 comprises 18 residues. Trimming cost V 0 bases and J 3 bases; bases outside gene matches: 9. The CDR3 here is CASSQDFPSGRRTDTQYF. CDR3 sequence (DNA): TGTGCCAGCAGCCAAGATTTCCCTAGCGGGAGACGTACAGATACGCAGTATTTT.

The chain combines TRBV7-6 with TRBJ2-7; D not resolved. Germline values: CDR1 SGHVS, CDR2 FNYEAQ. CDR3 length: 15 residues. V lost 3 bases and J 2 bases, leaving 14 bases between the germline ends. CDR3 in amino acids: CASSLSLVRAYEQYF. The CDR3, as DNA: TGTGCCAGCAGCTTGAGTCTAGTAAGAGCCTACGAGCAGTACTTC. The whole variable domain, filled in from reference TRBV7-6 and TRBJ2-7, reads GAGVSQSPRYKVTKRGQDVALRCDPISGHVSLYWYRQALGQGPEFLTYFNYEAQQDKSGLPNDRFSAERPEGSISTLTIQRTEQRDSAMYRCASSLSLVRAYEQYFGPGTRLTVT.

V is TRBV11-2 and J is TRBJ1-1; 7 bases fit TRBD1. Germline V CDR1 and CDR2: SGHAT, FQNNGV. The CDR3 totals 13 residues. After removal of 4 bases from V and 4 bases from J, the junction contained 3 bases not matched to a gene. The CDR3, as DNA: TGTGCCAGCAGCTCCCACAGGGGCACTGAAGCTTTCTTT. Its translation: CASSSHRGTEAFF.

The V call is TRBV6-1, the J call TRBJ1-4; no definite D call. Germline CDR1 MNHNS, CDR2 SASEGT. The V gene lost 11 bases and the J gene lost 6 bases, with 7 bases spanning the gap. The CDR3 runs 10 residues. CDR3 sequence (DNA): TGTGCCGGAGGCGATGAAAAACTGTTTTTT. This gives the protein CAGGDEKLFF.

The V call is TRBV19, the J call TRBJ2-2; no reliable D call. The length of the CDR3 is 16 residues. The germline gives CDR1 LNHDA, CDR2 SQIVND (reference sequence). V gave up 4 bases and J gave up 1 base, with 13 bases separating them. The CDR3 loop is CASSSASTMNTGELFF. CDR3 in DNA: TGTGCCAGTAGTAGCGCCTCAACTATGAACACCGGGGAGCTGTTTTTT.

This clone has just a few counts. The rearrangement joins TRBV10-1 to TRBJ2-7; a possible D gene is TRBD1 (6 bases). CDR1 and CDR2 from the germline V gene are WNHNN and SYGVQD (reference sequence). The germline V and J ends were trimmed by 2 bases and 0 bases, with 14 bases remaining between them. This CDR3 contains 16 residues. This chain's CDR3 is CASSEEPGHGSYEQYF. In nucleotides, the CDR3 is TGCGCCAGCAGTGAGGAGCCGGGACACGGCTCCTACGAGCAGTACTTC.

This rearrangement joins TRBV6-5 to TRBJ2-1, with 7 positions matching TRBD1. CDR1 MNHEY and CDR2 SVGAGI come from the germline V gene. Trimming cost V 2 bases and J 6 bases; bases outside gene matches: 4. CDR3 size: 14 residues. As DNA, the CDR3 is TGTGCCAGCAGTTACAAGGGGGCGTTCAATGAGCAGTTCTTC. Protein product: CASSYKGAFNEQFF.

The chain uses TRBV23-1 and TRBJ1-2; D gene uncertain. TRBV23-1 falls under the ORF class, with uncertain function. V gave up 6 bases and J gave up 4 bases, with 3 bases separating them. The CDR3 totals 10 residues. DNA of the CDR3: TGCGCCAGCAGCCGCTATGGCTACACCTTC. It translates to CASSRYGYTF.